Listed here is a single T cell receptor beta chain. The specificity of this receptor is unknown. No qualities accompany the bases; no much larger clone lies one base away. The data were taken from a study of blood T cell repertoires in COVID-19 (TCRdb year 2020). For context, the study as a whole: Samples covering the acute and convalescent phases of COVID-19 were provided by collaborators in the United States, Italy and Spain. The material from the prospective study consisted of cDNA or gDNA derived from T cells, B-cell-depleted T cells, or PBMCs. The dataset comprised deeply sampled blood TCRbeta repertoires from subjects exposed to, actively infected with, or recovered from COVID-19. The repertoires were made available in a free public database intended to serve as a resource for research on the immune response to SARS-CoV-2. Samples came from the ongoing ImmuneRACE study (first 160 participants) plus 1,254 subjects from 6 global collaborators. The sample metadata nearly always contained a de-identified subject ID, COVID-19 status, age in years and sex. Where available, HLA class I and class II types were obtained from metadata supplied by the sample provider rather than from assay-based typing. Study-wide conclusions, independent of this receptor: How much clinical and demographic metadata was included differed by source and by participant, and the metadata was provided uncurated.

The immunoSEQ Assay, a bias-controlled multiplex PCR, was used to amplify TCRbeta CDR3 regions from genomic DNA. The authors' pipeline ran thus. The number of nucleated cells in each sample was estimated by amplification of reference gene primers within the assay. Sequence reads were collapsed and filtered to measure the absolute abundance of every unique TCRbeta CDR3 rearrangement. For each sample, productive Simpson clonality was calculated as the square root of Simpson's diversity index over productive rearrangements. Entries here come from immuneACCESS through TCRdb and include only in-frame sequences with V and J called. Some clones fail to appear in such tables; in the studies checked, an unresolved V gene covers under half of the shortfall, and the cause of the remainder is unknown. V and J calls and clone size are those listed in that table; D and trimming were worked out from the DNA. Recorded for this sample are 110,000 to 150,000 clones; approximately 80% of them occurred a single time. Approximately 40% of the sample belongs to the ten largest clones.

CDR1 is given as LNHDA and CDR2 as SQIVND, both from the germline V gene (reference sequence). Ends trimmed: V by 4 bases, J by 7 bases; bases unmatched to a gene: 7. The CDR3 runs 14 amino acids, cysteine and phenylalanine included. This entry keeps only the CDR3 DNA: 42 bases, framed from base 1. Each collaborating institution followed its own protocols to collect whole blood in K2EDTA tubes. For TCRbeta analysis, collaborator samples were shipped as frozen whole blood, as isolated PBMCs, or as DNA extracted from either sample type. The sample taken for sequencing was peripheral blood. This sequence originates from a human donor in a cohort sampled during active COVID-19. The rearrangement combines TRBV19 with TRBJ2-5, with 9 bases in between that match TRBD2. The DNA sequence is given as TGTGCCAGTAGTACTCTAGCGGGAAGTCGGACCCAGTACTTC. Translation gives CASSTLAGSRTQYF.